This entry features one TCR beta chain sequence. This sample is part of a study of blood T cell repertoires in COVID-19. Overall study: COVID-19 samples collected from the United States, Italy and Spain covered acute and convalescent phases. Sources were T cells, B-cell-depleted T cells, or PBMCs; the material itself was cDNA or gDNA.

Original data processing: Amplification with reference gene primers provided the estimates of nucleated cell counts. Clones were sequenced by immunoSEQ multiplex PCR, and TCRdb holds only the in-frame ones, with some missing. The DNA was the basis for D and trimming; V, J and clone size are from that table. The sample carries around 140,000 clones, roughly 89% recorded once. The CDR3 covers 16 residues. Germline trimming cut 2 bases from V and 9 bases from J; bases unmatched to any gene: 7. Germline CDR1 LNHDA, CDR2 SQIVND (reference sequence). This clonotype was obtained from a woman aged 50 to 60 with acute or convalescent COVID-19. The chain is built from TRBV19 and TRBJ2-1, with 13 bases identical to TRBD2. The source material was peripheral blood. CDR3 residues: CASSILGLAGSSEQFF. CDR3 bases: TGTGCCAGTAGTATACTGGGACTAGCGGGATCCAGTGAGCAGTTCTTC. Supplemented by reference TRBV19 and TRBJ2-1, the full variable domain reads DGGITQSPKYLFRKEGQNVTLSCEQNLNHDAMYWYRQDPGQGLRLIYYSQIVNDFQKGDIAEGYSVSREKKESFPLTVTSAQKNPTAFYLCASSILGLAGSSEQFFGPGTRLTVL.